Presented here are 10 T cell receptor beta chains from one specimen sequenced in a study of T cell responses to AZD1222 COVID-19 vaccine. The assay was immunoSEQ multiplex PCR, and TCRdb's table has in-frame clones only and misses some. The sample contains some 120,000 clones, roughly nine tenths of which appear only once. This material consisted of peripheral blood, taken on day 0 of AZD1222 vaccination. The receptors were sampled from an adult in good health.

This clone has more than one count but fewer than ten. CDR3 nucleotide sequence: TGTGCTACCCAAGAGTTCAATCAGCCCCAGCATTTT. Residues: CATQEFNQPQHF. V and J are TRBV19 and TRBJ1-5; unclear D gene. The CDR3 spans 12 residues. CDR1 is LNHDA, CDR2 SQIVND, per germline (reference sequence).

The chain recombines TRBV5-5 with TRBJ2-1, with D possibly matching TRBD2 (5 bases). Deletions cut 6 bases from V and 0 bases from J, with 10 bases between. The V gene's germline CDR1 is SGHKS and CDR2 YYEKEE (reference sequence). The CDR3 sequence is 14 residues long. CDR3 nucleotide sequence: TGTGCCAGCATTCGGGGAAGCTCCTACAATGAGCAGTTCTTC. This encodes CASIRGSSYNEQFF.

V usage is TRBV9 and J usage is TRBJ2-2, with D perhaps assigned TRBD1 or TRBD2 (5 bases each). Trimming shortened V by 3 bases and J by 1 base, and 10 bases separated the two germline ends. The V gene's germline CDR1 is SGDLS and CDR2 YYNGEE. The CDR3 has 15 amino acids. CDR3 sequence reads: CASSGRDVNTGELFF. The CDR3 DNA sequence: TGTGCCAGCAGCGGCCGGGACGTGAACACCGGGGAGCTGTTTTTT.

The genes are TRBV3-1 (or the pseudogene TRBV3-2) and TRBJ1-2, with no clear D. V was pared by 2 bases and J by 3 bases, with 13 bases between. Germline V CDR1 and CDR2: LGHDT, YNNKEL (reference sequence). The CDR3 length is 15 residues. The CDR3, as DNA: TGTGCCAGCAGCCAAAAGGGTTTTGTGTACTATGGCTACACCTTC. Translating it yields CASSQKGFVYYGYTF.

V gene TRBV28 combines with J gene TRBJ2-7, with D perhaps matching TRBD1 (5 bases). CDR1 and CDR2 (germline): MDHEN, SYDVKM. V lost 7 bases and J lost 3, with 19 bases in between. This CDR3 spans 15 amino acids. DNA for the CDR3: TGTGCCAGCAAAAATCGACAGCCGACCCTCTACGAGCAGTACTTC. Translating gives CASKNRQPTLYEQYF.

The rearrangement uses TRBV4-1 and TRBJ1-1, with TRBD1 identical over 7 bases. V trimming: 1 base; J trimming: 0 bases; junction bases outside the gene matches: 5. The CDR3 covers 16 residues. In germline, CDR1 is MGHRA, CDR2 YSYEKL. CDR3 DNA: TGCGCCAGCAGCCAAGGGACAGGCCATTTGAACACTGAAGCTTTCTTT. Its translation is CASSQGTGHLNTEAFF.

The rearrangement joins TRBV5-1 to TRBJ2-2; weak D call: TRBD2 (6 bases). The CDR3 runs 16 residues. Germline CDR1 SGHRS, CDR2 YFSETQ. V was trimmed by 4 bases and J by 3 bases, leaving 16 bases between them. As DNA, the CDR3 is TGCGCCAGCAGCCCGCCCGGGACTGGCGACACCGGGGAGCTGTTTTTT. This encodes CASSPPGTGDTGELFF.

This rearrangement joins TRBV29-1 to TRBJ2-1; D unresolved. The CDR3 has 12 residues. CDR1 and CDR2 (germline): SQVTM, ANQGSEA. V was pared by 3 bases and J by 3 bases, with 6 bases between. The CDR3 spells CSVDFLYNEQFF. The CDR3 DNA sequence: TGCAGCGTTGATTTTCTCTACAATGAGCAGTTCTTC.

V gene TRBV30 combines with J gene TRBJ1-4; D gene uncertain. This CDR3 has 11 residues. Trimming left V 4 bases short and J 4 bases short, with 4 bases between. The germline V gene encodes CDR1 GTSNPN and CDR2 SVGIG (reference sequence). The CDR3 loop is CAWNLNEKLFF. The CDR3 coding sequence is TGTGCCTGGAACCTTAATGAAAAACTGTTTTTT.

This clone is a singleton in its sample. V and J are TRBV6-1 and TRBJ2-7, with TRBD2 identical over 15 bases. The J segment lost 1 base and the V segment lost 4 bases, leaving 2 bases of the junction unmatched. Germline loops: CDR1 MNHNS, CDR2 SASEGT. The CDR3 spans 16 residues. CDR3: CASSAGTSGGSYEQYF. The CDR3 region has the DNA TGTGCCAGCAGTGCCGGGACTAGCGGGGGGTCCTACGAGCAGTACTTC.